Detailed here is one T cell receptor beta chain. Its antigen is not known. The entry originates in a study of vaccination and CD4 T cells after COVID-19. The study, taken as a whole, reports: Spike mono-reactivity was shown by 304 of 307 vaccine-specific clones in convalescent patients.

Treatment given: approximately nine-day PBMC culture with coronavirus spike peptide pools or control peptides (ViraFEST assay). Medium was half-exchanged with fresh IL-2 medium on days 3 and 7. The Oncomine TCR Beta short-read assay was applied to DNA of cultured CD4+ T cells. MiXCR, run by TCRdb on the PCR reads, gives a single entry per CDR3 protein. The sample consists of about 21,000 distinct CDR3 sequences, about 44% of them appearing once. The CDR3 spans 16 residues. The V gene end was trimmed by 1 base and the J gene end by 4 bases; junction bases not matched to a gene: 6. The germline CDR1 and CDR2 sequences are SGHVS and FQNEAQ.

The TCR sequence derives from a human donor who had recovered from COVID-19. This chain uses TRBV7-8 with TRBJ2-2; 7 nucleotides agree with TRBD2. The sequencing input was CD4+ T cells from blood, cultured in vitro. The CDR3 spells CASSLVGLVITGELFF. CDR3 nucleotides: TGTGCCAGCAGCTTAGTCGGACTAGTGATCACCGGGGAGCTGTTTTTT.